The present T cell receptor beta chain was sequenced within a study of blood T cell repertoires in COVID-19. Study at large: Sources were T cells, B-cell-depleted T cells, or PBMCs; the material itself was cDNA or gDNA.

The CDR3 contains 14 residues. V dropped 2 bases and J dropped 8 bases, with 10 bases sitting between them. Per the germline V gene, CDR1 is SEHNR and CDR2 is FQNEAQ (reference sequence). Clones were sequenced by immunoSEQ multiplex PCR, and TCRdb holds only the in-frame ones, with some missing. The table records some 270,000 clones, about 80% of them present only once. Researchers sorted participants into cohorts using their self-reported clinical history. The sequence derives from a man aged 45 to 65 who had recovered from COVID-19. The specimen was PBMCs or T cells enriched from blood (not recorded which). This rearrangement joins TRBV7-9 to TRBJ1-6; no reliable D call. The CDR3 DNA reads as TGTGCCAGCAGCTTATCGGTAGATTATTCACCCCTCCACTTT. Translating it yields CASSLSVDYSPLHF.